This record looks at one T cell receptor beta chain sequence and its context. The data belong to a study of blood T cell repertoires in COVID-19. The wider study: Samples representing acute and convalescent COVID-19 were sourced from the United States, Italy and Spain. Sources were T cells, B-cell-depleted T cells, or PBMCs; the material itself was cDNA or gDNA.

The CDR3 loop spans 14 amino acids. Germline CDR1 reads SGDLS; CDR2 reads YYNGEE. Deletions cut 0 bases from V and 7 bases from J, with 10 bases between. Authors' data handling: The authors estimated nucleated cell counts from reference gene primer amplification. TCRdb keeps only in-frame clones here, not all; method: immunoSEQ multiplex PCR. That table supplies the V and J calls and clone size; D and trimming were determined from the DNA. The data hold 250,000 or so clones, with 86% observed a single time. Sequenced material: peripheral blood. The TCR was taken from an elderly man with acute or convalescent COVID-19. The rearrangement uses TRBV9 and TRBJ2-2; the D is unclear. The CDR3 protein is CASSVVVSGGELFF. In nucleotides, the CDR3 is TGTGCCAGCAGCGTAGTAGTATCGGGCGGGGAGCTGTTTTTT.